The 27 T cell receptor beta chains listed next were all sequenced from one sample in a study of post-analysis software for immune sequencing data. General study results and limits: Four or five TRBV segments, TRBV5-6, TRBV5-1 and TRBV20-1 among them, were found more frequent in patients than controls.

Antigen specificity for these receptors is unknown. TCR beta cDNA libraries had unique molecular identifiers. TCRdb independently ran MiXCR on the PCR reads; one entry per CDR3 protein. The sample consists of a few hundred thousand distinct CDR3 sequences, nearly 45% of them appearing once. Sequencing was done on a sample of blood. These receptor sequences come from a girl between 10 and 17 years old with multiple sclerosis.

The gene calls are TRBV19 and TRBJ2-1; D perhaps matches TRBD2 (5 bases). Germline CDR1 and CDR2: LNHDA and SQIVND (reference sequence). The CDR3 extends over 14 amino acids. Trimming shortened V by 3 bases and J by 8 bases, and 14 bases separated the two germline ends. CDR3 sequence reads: CASSITGIVHEQFF. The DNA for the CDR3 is TGTGCCAGTAGTATTACCGGGATAGTCCATGAGCAGTTCTTC. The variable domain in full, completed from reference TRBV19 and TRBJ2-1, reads DGGITQSPKYLFRKEGQNVTLSCEQNLNHDAMYWYRQDPGQGLRLIYYSQIVNDFQKGDIAEGYSVSREKKESFPLTVTSAQKNPTAFYLCASSITGIVHEQFFGPGTRLTVL.

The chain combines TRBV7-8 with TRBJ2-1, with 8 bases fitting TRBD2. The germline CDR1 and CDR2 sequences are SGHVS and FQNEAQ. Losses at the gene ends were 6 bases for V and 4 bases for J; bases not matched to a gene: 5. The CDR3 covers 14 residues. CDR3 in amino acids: CASRLPGGYNEQFF. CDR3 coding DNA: TGTGCCAGCAGGCTCCCGGGGGGGTACAATGAGCAGTTCTTC.

The CDR3: CASSSQSRFGETQYF. The CDR3 coding sequence is TGTGCCAGCAGTTCACAGAGTCGGTTTGGAGAGACCCAGTACTTC. The genes are TRBV7-2 and TRBJ2-5; D is undetermined. V shed 6 bases and J shed 4 bases, with 18 bases lying between them. The CDR3 runs 15 residues. The germline V gene has CDR1 SGHTA and CDR2 FQGNSA.

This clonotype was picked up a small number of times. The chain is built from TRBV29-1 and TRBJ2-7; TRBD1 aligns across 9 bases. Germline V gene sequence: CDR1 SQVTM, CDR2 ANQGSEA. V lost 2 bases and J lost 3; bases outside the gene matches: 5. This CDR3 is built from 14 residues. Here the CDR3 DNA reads TGCAGCGTTGAAAACCGGGACAGGGTCTACGAGCAGTACTTC. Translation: CSVENRDRVYEQYF.

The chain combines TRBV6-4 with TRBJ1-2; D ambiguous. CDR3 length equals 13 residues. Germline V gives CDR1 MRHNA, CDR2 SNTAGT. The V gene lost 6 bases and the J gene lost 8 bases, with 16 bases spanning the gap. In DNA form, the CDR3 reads TGTGCCAGCAGCCAAACCCCTTCGGGCGGCTACACCTTC. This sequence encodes CASSQTPSGGYTF.

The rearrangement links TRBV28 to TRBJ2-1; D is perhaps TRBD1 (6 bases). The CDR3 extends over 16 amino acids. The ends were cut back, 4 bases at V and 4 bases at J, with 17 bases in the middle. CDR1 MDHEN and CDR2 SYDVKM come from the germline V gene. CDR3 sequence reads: CASSYQTWDTYNEQFF. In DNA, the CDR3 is TGTGCCAGCAGTTACCAGACCTGGGACACTTACAATGAGCAGTTCTTC. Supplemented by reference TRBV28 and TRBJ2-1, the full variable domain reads DVKVTQSSRYLVKRTGEKVFLECVQDMDHENMFWYRQDPGLGLRLIYFSYDVKMKEKGDIPEGYSVSREKKERFSLILESASTNQTSMYLCASSYQTWDTYNEQFFGPGTRLTVL.

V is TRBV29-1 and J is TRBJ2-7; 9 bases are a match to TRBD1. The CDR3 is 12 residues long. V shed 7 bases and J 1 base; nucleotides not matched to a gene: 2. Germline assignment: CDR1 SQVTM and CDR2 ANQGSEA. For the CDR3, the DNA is TGCAGCGGGACAGGGGCTTCCTACGAGCAGTACTTC. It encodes CSGTGASYEQYF.

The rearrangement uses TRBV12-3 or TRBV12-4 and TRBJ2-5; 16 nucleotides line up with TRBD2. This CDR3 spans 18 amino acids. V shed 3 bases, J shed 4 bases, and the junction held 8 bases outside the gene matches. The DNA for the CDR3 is TGTGCCAGCAGTTTCGGGCCGGGACTAGCGGGAGGGATAGAGACCCAGTACTTC. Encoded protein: CASSFGPGLAGGIETQYF.

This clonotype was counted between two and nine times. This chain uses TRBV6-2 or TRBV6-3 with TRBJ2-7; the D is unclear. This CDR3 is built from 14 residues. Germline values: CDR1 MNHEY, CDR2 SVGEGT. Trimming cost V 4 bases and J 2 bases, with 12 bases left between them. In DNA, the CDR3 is TGTGCCAGCAGTTCACCCGACAATACCTACGAGCAGTACTTC. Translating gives CASSSPDNTYEQYF.

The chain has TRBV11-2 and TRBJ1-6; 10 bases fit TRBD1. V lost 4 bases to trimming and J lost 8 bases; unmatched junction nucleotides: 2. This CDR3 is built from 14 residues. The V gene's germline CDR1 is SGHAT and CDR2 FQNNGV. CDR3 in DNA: TGTGCCAGCAGCTGGGACAGGGGATATTCACCCCTCCACTTT. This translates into CASSWDRGYSPLHF.

CDR3 bases: TGCGCCAGCAGCCAAGGACTAGCGGGAACGAGGGAGCAGTACTTC. This sequence encodes CASSQGLAGTREQYF. V gene TRBV4-1 combines with J gene TRBJ2-5, with TRBD2 identical over 11 bases. Trimming took 1 base from V and 11 from J; bases not matched to a gene: 9. Germline CDR1 reads MGHRA; CDR2 reads YSYEKL. CDR3 length: 15 residues.

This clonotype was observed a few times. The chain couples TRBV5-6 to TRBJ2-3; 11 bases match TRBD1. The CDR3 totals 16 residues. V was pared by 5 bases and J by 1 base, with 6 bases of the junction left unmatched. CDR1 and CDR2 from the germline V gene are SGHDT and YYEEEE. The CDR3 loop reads CASRRGTGGGTDTQYF. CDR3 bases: TGTGCCAGCAGACGCGGGACAGGGGGAGGCACAGATACGCAGTATTTT.

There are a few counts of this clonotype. In DNA form, the CDR3 reads TGTGCCACCAGTGATCGAGGGGCGCAAGAGACCCAGTACTTC. Protein sequence: CATSDRGAQETQYF. This chain joins TRBV24-1 and TRBJ2-5; D tentatively fits TRBD1 or TRBD2 (5 bases each). In germline, CDR1 is KGHDR, CDR2 SFDVKD. Trimming pared 3 bases from V and 2 bases from J, leaving 9 bases between. The CDR3 consists of 14 residues.

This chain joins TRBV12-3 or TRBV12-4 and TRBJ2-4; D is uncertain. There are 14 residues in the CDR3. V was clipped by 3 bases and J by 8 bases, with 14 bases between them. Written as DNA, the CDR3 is TGTGCCAGCAGTTTCCGGCGGATCGGAGACATTCAGTACTTC. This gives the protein CASSFRRIGDIQYF.

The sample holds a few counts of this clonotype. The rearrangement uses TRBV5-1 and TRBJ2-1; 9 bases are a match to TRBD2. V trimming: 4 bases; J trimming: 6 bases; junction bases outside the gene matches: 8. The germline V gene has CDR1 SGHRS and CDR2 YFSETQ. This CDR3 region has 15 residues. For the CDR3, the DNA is TGCGCCAGCAGCCCCCTAGCGGGGTTACGCAATGAGCAGTTCTTC. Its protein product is CASSPLAGLRNEQFF.

This CDR3 is CASRDSSSTDTQYF. The CDR3 DNA reads as TGTGCCAGCAGGGACTCCTCTAGCACAGATACGCAGTATTTT. The rearrangement uses TRBV6-1 and TRBJ2-3; TRBD2 is a possible D gene (5 bases). The CDR3 is 14 residues long. The germline V and J ends were trimmed by 6 bases and 0 bases, with 10 bases remaining between them. Germline V gives CDR1 MNHNS, CDR2 SASEGT.

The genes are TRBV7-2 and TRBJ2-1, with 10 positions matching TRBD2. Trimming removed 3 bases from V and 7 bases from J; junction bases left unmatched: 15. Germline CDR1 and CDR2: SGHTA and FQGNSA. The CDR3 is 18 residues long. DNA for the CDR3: TGTGCCAGCAGCTTCTACAAACCACTAGCGGGAAGGGGGAATGAGCAGTTCTTC. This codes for CASSFYKPLAGRGNEQFF. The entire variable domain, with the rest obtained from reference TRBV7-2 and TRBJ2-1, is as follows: GAGVSQSPSNKVTEKGKDVELRCDPISGHTALYWYRQSLGQGLEFLIYFQGNSAPDKSGLPSDRFSAERTGGSVSTLTIQRTQQEDSAVYLCASSFYKPLAGRGNEQFFGPGTRLTVL.

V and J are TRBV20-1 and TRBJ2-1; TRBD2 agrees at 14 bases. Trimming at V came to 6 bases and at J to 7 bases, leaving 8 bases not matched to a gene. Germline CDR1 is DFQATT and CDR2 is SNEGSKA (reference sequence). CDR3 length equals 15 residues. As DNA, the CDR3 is TGCAGTGCATCGGGGACTAGCGGGAGTGGTAATGAGCAGTTCTTC. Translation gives CSASGTSGSGNEQFF.

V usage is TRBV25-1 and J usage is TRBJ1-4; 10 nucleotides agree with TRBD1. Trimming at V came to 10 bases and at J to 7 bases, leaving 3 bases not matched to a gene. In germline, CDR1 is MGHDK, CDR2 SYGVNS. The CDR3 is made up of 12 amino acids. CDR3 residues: CATRTGGEKLFF. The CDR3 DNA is TGTGCCACCCGGACAGGGGGTGAAAAACTGTTTTTT.

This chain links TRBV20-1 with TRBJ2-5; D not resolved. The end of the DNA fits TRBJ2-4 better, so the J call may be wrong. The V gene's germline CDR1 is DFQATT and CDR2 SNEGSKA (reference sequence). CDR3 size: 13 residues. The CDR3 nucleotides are TGCAGTGCTAGAGTAGAAGGGTGGAACATTCAGTACTTC. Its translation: CSARVEGWNIQYF.

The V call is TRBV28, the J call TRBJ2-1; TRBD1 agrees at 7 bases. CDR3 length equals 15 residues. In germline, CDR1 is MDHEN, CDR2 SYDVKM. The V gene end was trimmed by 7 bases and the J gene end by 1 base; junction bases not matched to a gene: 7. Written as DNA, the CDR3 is TGTGCCAGCACAGGACAGGAGGCATCCTACAATGAGCAGTTCTTC. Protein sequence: CASTGQEASYNEQFF.

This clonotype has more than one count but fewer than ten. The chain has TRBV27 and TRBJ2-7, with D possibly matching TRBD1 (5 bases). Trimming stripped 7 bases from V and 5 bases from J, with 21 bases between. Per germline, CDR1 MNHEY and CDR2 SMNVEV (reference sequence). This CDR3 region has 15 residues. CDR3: CASNLIGGRGNEQYF. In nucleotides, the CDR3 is TGTGCCAGCAATCTTATTGGCGGAAGGGGTAACGAGCAGTACTTC.

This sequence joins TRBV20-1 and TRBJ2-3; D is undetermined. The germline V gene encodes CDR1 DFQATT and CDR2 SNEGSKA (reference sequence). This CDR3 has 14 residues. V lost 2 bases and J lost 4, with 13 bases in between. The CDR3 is CSARRDGLADTQYF. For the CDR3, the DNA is TGCAGTGCTAGACGCGACGGGCTGGCAGATACGCAGTATTTT.

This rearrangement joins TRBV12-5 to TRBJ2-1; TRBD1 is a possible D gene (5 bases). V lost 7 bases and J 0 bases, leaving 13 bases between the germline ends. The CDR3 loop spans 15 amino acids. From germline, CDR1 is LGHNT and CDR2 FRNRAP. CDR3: CASAKMDISYNEQFF. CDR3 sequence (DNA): TGTGCTAGTGCCAAGATGGACATCTCCTACAATGAGCAGTTCTTC. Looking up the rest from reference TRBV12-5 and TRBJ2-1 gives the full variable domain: DARVTQTPRHKVTEMGQEVTMRCQPILGHNTVFWYRQTMMQGLELLAYFRNRAPLDDSGMPKDRFSAEMPDATLATLKIQPSEPRDSAVYFCASAKMDISYNEQFFGPGTRLTVL.

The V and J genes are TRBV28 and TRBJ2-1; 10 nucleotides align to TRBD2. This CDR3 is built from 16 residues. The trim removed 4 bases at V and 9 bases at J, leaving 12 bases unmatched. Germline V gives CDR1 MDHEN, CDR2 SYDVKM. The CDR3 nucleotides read TGTGCCAGCAGTTCCCCCCCTAGCGGGAGTTTGGGTGAGCAGTTCTTC. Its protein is CASSSPPSGSLGEQFF.

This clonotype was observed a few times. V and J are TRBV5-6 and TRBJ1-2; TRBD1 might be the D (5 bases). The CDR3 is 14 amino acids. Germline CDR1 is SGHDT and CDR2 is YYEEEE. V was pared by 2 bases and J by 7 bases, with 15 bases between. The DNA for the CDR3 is TGTGCCAGCAGCTTTAGACAGCCCCATGCTGGCTACACCTTC. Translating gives CASSFRQPHAGYTF.

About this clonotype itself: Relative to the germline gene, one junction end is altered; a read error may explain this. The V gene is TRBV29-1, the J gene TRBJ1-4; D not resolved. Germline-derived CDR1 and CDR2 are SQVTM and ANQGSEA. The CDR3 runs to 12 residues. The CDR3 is CGVEGPRGKLFF. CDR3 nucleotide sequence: TGCGGCGTTGAAGGACCCCGGGGAAAACTGTTTTTT.